Included here is one T cell receptor beta chain sequence, with context. The sample is drawn from a study of PD-L1 blockade in urothelial cancer. Study background: The patients first took atezolizumab in about 2014, receiving 1,200 mg intravenously every 3 weeks. Treatment start was followed by blood analysis at 3 weeks (second dose) and again at 6 weeks.

Profiling relied on immunoSEQ multiplex PCR, and the TCRdb table lists in-frame clones only, not all of them. The sample contains about 27,000 clones, approximately 77% of which appear only once. Time point indicated: peripheral blood 6 weeks after treatment start. Each patient gave between 1 and 8 samples of peripheral blood mononuclear cells, which were collected pretreatment and during treatment. Germline V gene data show CDR1 as MNHEY and CDR2 as SMNVEV (reference sequence). J gave up 1 base and V 5 bases, and 13 bases lay outside the gene matches. The CDR3 runs 19 residues. The sequence derives from a man aged 70-80 years with urothelial cancer. The chain links TRBV27 to TRBJ2-6; TRBD1 aligns across 8 bases. Here the sequenced sample was PBMCs, taken around atezolizumab (anti-PD-L1) treatment. CDR3 coding DNA: TGTGCCAGCAGTCCGGTGACAGGGGTTAGGTTATCTGGGGCCAACGTCCTGACTTTC. This sequence encodes CASSPVTGVRLSGANVLTF.